These 14 T cell receptor beta chains share one sample of origin, sequenced in a study of ipilimumab plus nivolumab after autologous stem cell transplantation. Clones were sequenced by immunoSEQ multiplex PCR, and TCRdb holds only the in-frame ones, with some missing. This table holds over 10,000 clones, roughly two thirds found once. Sequencing was performed on PBMCs, taken in a trial of ipilimumab plus nivolumab as post-transplant consolidation. All receptors come from a male donor with diffuse large B-cell lymphoma.

The V gene is TRBV15, the J gene TRBJ2-5; 7 bases are shared with TRBD1. The CDR3 length is 14 residues. The V gene's germline CDR1 is LNHNV and CDR2 YYDKDF (reference sequence). V lost 3 bases to trimming and J lost 5 bases; unmatched junction nucleotides: 6. The CDR3, as DNA: TGTGCCACCAGCAGCCAGACAGGGTGGGAGACCCAGTACTTC. Translated, it gives CATSSQTGWETQYF.

The CDR3 DNA sequence: TGTGCCAGCAGGGTCTCGAAGGTGTACGAGCAGTACTTC. It is translated as CASRVSKVYEQYF. The chain couples TRBV6-1 to TRBJ2-7, with D hard to call. V was clipped by 6 bases and J by 4 bases, with 13 bases between them. The CDR3 is 13 residues long. Germline lookup yields CDR1 MNHNS and CDR2 SASEGT.

The chain carries TRBV6-5 and TRBJ1-2; D remains unclear. Trimming took 0 bases from V and 8 from J, leaving 16 bases between them. The germline CDR1 and CDR2 sequences are MNHEY and SVGAGI. The CDR3 contains 15 residues. CDR3 in DNA: TGTGCCAGCAGTTACTCCGAGGGATGGGTGGAAGGCTACACCTTC. Amino acid sequence: CASSYSEGWVEGYTF.

A few counts support this clone. Given a far larger clone just one base away, this is likely a sequencing read error. CDR3 nucleotides: TGCGCCAGCAGCCCCGAACAGGGGGTGAACACCATATATTTT. Translating it yields CASSPEQGVNTIYF. The chain employs TRBV4-1 and TRBJ1-3; 8 bases match TRBD1. V lost 4 bases and J lost 7; bases outside the gene matches: 6. This CDR3 is 14 amino acids long. Germline lookup yields CDR1 MGHRA and CDR2 YSYEKL.

The rearrangement joins TRBV5-4 to TRBJ1-2; 12 bases line up with TRBD1. Per the germline V gene, CDR1 is SGHNT and CDR2 is YYREEE (reference sequence). With 2 bases clipped from V and 12 bases from J, the junction kept 11 bases outside the gene matches. This CDR3 region has 15 residues. CDR3 loop: CASSFAGGQGARNTF. CDR3 nucleotide sequence: TGTGCCAGCAGCTTTGCCGGGGGACAGGGGGCTAGGAACACCTTC.

V and J are TRBV6-1 and TRBJ2-3; the D is unclear. Deletions cut 4 bases from V and 1 base from J, with 12 bases between. The germline V gene encodes CDR1 MNHNS and CDR2 SASEGT. The CDR3 covers 15 residues. The CDR3 region is CASSGTSRGTDTQYF. CDR3 bases: TGTGCCAGCAGTGGTACCTCCCGGGGCACAGATACGCAGTATTTT.

The chain uses TRBV6-6 and TRBJ2-2; possibly TRBD2 for D (6 bases). The V gene lost 3 bases and the J gene lost 0 bases, with 8 bases spanning the gap. This CDR3 comprises 15 residues. Germline V gene lookup returns CDR1 MNHNY and CDR2 SVGAGI (reference sequence). The CDR3 DNA sequence: TGTGCCAGCAGTTATGGACTATCGAACACCGGGGAGCTGTTTTTT. This sequence encodes CASSYGLSNTGELFF.

This chain links TRBV5-5 with TRBJ2-7; D uncertain. Germline V gene sequence: CDR1 SGHKS, CDR2 YYEKEE (reference sequence). This CDR3 is built from 15 residues. V was shortened by 0 bases and J by 2 bases, with 12 bases between the two germline ends. The CDR3: CASSLAGVIAYEQYF. The CDR3 DNA reads as TGTGCCAGCAGCTTGGCTGGGGTCATCGCCTACGAGCAGTACTTC.

The chain joins TRBV10-3 to TRBJ2-7; D unclear. V lost 5 bases, J lost 5 bases, and 13 bases lay in between. CDR1 is ENHRY, CDR2 SYGVKD, per germline. This CDR3 is built from 13 residues. The CDR3 DNA is TGTGCCATCAGTCGTATTCCGGAGAACGAGCAGTACTTC. Translated: CAISRIPENEQYF.

The chain joins TRBV5-1 to TRBJ2-3; 10 bases align to TRBD2. This CDR3 has 22 residues. After removal of 0 bases from V and 11 bases from J, the junction contained 30 bases not matched to a gene. Germline V gene lookup returns CDR1 SGHRS and CDR2 YFSETQ. The chain's CDR3 is CASSLGGGSLSASGSFHQGQYF. The CDR3 bases are TGCGCCAGCAGCTTGGGCGGTGGTTCCCTCTCGGCTAGCGGGAGTTTTCATCAAGGGCAGTATTTT. The whole variable domain, filled in from reference TRBV5-1 and TRBJ2-3, reads KAGVTQTPRYLIKTRGQQVTLSCSPISGHRSVSWYQQTPGQGLQFLFEYFSETQRNKGNFPGRFSGRQFSNSRSEMNVSTLELGDSALYLCASSLGGGSLSASGSFHQGQYFGPGTRLTVL.

Here the CDR3 reads CASSLGVGSSYNEQFF. The CDR3 DNA is TGCGCCAGCAGCTTGGGTGTAGGCAGCTCCTACAATGAGCAGTTCTTC. The rearrangement uses TRBV5-1 and TRBJ2-1, with unresolved D. V was clipped by 0 bases and J by 0 bases, with 10 bases between them. This CDR3 is 16 amino acids long. Germline V gene sequence: CDR1 SGHRS, CDR2 YFSETQ.

The chain links TRBV5-1 to TRBJ2-3, with TRBD2 matching 9 bases. V shed 0 bases, J shed 6 bases, and the junction held 11 bases outside the gene matches. Germline V gene data show CDR1 as SGHRS and CDR2 as YFSETQ. This CDR3 has 17 residues. The CDR3 region is CASSLAGTSRGSDTQYF. CDR3 nucleotide sequence: TGCGCCAGCAGCTTGGCTGGGACTAGCCGAGGAAGCGATACGCAGTATTTT. Using reference TRBV5-1 and TRBJ2-3 for the parts outside the CDR3, the full variable domain is KAGVTQTPRYLIKTRGQQVTLSCSPISGHRSVSWYQQTPGQGLQFLFEYFSETQRNKGNFPGRFSGRQFSNSRSEMNVSTLELGDSALYLCASSLAGTSRGSDTQYFGPGTRLTVL.

This clone was found once. This rearrangement joins TRBV27 to TRBJ1-2, with D hard to call. Trimming cost V 5 bases and J 0 bases, with 10 bases left between them. The CDR3 consists of 14 residues. Germline V gene sequence: CDR1 MNHEY, CDR2 SMNVEV (reference sequence). The CDR3 here is CASSGSAANYGYTF. As DNA, the CDR3 is TGTGCCAGCAGTGGATCAGCTGCTAACTATGGCTACACCTTC.

This clone rates as medium-sized. J is TRBJ1-3 and V is TRBV6-1; D uncertain. Looked up from germline, CDR1 is MNHNS and CDR2 is SASEGT. The V gene lost 0 bases and the J gene lost 2 bases, with 5 bases spanning the gap. This CDR3 is 14 amino acids long. As DNA, the CDR3 is TGTGCCAGCAGTGAAGCAGACGCTGGAAACACCATATATTTT. This translates into CASSEADAGNTIYF.